The sequence of this T cell receptor beta chain was determined in a study of T cells in Graves' hyperthyroidism and ophthalmopathy. Study conclusions and caveats: The model forecast ophthalmopathy, anticipating it by a median about 6.5 months before onset. Appearing also in blood were most of the thyroid clonotypes expanded above 0.001. A 13 V-J signature model discriminated ophthalmopathy versus stable hyperthyroidism.

Comment on this clonotype: Antigen unknown.

Template material for amplifying TCR beta CDR3 regions consisted of RNA transcripts. In the first-round RT-PCR of the TCR CDR3, the HTBI primer set was used. TCRdb reprocessed the multiplex PCR reads via MiXCR and lists one record per CDR3 protein. The table shows about 360,000 distinct CDR3 sequences, with less than 15% occurring only once. V was trimmed by 6 bases and J by 4 bases, leaving 19 bases between them. Looked up from germline, CDR1 is MNHEY and CDR2 is SVGEGT. The CDR3 runs 16 residues. The gene calls are TRBV6-2 or TRBV6-3 and TRBJ1-3, with D possibly being TRBD1 (5 bases). The clonotype comes from a woman aged 18-30 years with Graves' hyperthyroidism. The source material was blood. Here the CDR3 reads CASRDAQGNTGNTIYF. DNA of the CDR3: TGTGCCAGCAGAGACGCCCAGGGAAATACCGGAAACACCATATATTTT.